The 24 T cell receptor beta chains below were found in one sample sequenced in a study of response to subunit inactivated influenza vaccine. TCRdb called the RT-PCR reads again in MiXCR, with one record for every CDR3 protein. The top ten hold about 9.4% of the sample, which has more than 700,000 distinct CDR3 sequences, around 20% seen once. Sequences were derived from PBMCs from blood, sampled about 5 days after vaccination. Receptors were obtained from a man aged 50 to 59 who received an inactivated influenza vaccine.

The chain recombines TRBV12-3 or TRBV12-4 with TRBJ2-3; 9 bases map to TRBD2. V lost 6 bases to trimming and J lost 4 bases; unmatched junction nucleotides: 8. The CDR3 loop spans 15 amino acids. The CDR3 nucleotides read TGTGCCAGCAGACATAGCGGGAGCCCCCCAGATACGCAGTATTTT. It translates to CASRHSGSPPDTQYF.

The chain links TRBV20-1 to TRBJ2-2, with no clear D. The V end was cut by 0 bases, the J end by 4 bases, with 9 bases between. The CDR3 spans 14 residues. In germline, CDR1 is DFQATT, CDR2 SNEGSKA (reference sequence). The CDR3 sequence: CSARDWALTGELFF. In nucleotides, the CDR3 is TGCAGTGCTAGAGATTGGGCTCTCACCGGGGAGCTGTTTTTT.

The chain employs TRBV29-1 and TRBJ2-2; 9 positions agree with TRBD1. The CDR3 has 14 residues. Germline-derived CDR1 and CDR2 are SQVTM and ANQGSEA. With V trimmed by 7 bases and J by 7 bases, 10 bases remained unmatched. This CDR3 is CSAQRQGDVGELFF. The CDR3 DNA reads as TGCAGCGCCCAAAGACAGGGGGACGTCGGGGAGCTGTTTTTT.

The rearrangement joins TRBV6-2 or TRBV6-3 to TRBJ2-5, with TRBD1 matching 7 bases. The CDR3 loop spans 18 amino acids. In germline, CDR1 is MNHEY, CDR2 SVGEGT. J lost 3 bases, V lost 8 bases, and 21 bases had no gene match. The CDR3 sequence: CASREGARDSLFEETQYF. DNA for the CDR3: TGTGCCAGCCGAGAGGGGGCTAGGGACAGTTTATTCGAAGAGACCCAGTACTTC.

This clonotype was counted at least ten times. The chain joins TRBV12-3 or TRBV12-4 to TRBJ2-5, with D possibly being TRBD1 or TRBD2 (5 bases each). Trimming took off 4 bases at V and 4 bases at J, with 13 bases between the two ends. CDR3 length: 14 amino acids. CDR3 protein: CASSSPGTLETQYF. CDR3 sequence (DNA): TGTGCCAGCAGTTCCCCCGGGACCCTAGAGACCCAGTACTTC.

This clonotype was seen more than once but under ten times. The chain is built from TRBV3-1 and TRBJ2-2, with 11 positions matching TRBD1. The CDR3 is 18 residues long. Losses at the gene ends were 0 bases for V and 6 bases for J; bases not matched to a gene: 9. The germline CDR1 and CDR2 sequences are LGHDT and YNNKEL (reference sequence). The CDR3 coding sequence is TGTGCCAGCAGCCAAGAGGGGTGCTGGGACAGGGGGTCCGGGGAGCTGTTTTTT. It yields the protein CASSQEGCWDRGSGELFF.

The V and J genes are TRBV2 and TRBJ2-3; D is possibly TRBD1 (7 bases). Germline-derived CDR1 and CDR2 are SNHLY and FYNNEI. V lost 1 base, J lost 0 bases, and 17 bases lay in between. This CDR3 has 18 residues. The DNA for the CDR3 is TGTGCCAGCAGTGAAGACCTAAACAGGGGACTTAGCACAGATACGCAGTATTTT. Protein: CASSEDLNRGLSTDTQYF.

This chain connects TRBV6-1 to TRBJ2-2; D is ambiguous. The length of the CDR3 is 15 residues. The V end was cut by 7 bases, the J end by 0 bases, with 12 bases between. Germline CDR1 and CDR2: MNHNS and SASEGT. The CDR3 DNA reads TGTGCCAGCACACCAACCAACCCGAACACCGGGGAGCTGTTTTTT. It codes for CASTPTNPNTGELFF.

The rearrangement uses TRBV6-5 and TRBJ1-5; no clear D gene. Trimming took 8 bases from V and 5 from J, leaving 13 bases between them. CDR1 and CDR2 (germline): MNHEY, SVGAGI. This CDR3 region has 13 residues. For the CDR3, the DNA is TGTGCCAGCCAGGTTATTTCCGATCAGCCCCAGCATTTT. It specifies CASQVISDQPQHF.

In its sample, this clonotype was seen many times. In DNA, the CDR3 is TGTGCCAGCAGCCCAGTTAACACTGAAGCTTTCTTT. This encodes CASSPVNTEAFF. The V call is TRBV7-9, the J call TRBJ1-1, with D uncertain. Germline V lookup: CDR1 SEHNR, CDR2 FQNEAQ (reference sequence). CDR3 size: 12 residues. V lost 5 bases to trimming and J lost 2 bases, with 6 bases between them.

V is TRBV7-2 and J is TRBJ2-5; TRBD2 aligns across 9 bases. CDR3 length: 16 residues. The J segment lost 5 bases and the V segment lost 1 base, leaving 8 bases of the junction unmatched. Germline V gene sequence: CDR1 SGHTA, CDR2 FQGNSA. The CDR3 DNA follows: TGTGCCAGCAGCTTAGTCTTTGCGGGGGGGCTCGAGACCCAGTACTTC. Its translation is CASSLVFAGGLETQYF. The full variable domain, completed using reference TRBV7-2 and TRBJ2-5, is GAGVSQSPSNKVTEKGKDVELRCDPISGHTALYWYRQSLGQGLEFLIYFQGNSAPDKSGLPSDRFSAERTGGSVSTLTIQRTQQEDSAVYLCASSLVFAGGLETQYFGPGTRLLVL.

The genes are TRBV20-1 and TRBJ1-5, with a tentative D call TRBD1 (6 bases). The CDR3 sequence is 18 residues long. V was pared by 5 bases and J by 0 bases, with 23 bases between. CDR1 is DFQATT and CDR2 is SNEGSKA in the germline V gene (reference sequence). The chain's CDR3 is CSACGTSGTLYSNQPQHF. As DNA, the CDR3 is TGCAGTGCTTGTGGAACCTCCGGGACACTCTATAGCAATCAGCCCCAGCATTTT.

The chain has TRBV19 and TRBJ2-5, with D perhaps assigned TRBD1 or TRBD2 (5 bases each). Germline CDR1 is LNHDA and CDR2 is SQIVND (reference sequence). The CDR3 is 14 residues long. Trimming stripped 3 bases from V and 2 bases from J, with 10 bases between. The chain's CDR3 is CASSIPGPQETQYF. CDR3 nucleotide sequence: TGTGCCAGTAGTATCCCGGGGCCACAAGAGACCCAGTACTTC.

CDR3 sequence reads: CASSQDLRQGALDIQYF. The CDR3 DNA sequence: TGCGCCAGCAGCCAAGATCTCCGACAGGGGGCGCTGGACATTCAGTACTTC. The chain uses TRBV4-3 and TRBJ2-4, with 10 bases that match TRBD1. This CDR3 has 17 residues. The V gene end was trimmed by 0 bases and the J gene end by 8 bases; junction bases not matched to a gene: 10. Germline-derived CDR1 and CDR2 are LGHNA and YSLEER.

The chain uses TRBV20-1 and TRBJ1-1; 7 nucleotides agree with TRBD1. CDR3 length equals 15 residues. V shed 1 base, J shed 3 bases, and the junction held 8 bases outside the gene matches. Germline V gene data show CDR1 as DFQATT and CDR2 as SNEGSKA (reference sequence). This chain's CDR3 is CSARGPTGLDTEAFF. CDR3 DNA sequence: TGCAGTGCTAGAGGACCGACAGGGCTCGACACTGAAGCTTTCTTT.

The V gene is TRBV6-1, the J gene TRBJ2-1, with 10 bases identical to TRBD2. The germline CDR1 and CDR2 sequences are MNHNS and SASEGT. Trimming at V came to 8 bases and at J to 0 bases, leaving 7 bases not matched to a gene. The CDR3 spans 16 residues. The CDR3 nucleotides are TGTGCCAGCTATGGTAGCGGGAGGAGCTCCTACAATGAGCAGTTCTTC. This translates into CASYGSGRSSYNEQFF.

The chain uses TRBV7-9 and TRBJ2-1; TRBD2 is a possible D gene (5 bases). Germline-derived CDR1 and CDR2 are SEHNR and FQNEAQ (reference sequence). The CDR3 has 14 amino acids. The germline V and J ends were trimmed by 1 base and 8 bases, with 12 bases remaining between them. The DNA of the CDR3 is TGTGCCAGCAGCTTAGGGGTCGGGGTTCATGAGCAGTTCTTC. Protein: CASSLGVGVHEQFF. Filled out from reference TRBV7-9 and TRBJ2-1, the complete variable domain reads DTGVSQNPRHKITKRGQNVTFRCDPISEHNRLYWYRQTLGQGPEFLTYFQNEAQLEKSRLLSDRFSAERPKGSFSTLEIQRTEQGDSAMYLCASSLGVGVHEQFFGPGTRLTVL.

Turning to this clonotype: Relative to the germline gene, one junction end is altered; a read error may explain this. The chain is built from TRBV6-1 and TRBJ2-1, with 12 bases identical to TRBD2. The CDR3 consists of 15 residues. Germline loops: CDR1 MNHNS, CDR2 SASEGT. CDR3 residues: CASSPGLAGTNEHFF. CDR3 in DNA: TGTGCCAGCAGTCCTGGACTAGCGGGAACAAATGAGCACTTCTTC.

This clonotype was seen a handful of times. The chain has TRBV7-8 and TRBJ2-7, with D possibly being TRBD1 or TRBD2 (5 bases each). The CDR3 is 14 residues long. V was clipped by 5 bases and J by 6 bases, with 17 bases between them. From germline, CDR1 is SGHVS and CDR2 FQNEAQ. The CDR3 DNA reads TGTGCCAGCAGCCGGGATTTCGGGCAGGGCGAGCAGTACTTC. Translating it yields CASSRDFGQGEQYF.

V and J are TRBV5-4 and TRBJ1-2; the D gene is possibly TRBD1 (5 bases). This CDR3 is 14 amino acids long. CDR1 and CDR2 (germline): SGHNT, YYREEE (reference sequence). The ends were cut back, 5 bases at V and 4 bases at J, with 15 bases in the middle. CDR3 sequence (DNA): TGTGCCAGCAGGTACACAGGAGGAGGCTATGGCTACACCTTC. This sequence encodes CASRYTGGGYGYTF. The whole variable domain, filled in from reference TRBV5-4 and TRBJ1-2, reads ETGVTQSPTHLIKTRGQQVTLRCSSQSGHNTVSWYQQALGQGPQFIFQYYREEENGRGNFPPRFSGLQFPNYSSELNVNALELDDSALYLCASRYTGGGYGYTFGSGTRLTVV.

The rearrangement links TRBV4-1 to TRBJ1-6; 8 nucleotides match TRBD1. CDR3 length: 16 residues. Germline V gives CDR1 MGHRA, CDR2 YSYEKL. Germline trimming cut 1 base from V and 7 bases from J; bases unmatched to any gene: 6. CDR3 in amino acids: CASSQVATGANSPLHF. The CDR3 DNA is TGCGCCAGCAGCCAAGTGGCGACAGGGGCAAATTCACCCCTCCACTTT.

CDR3 protein: CASSSRLASQETQYF. CDR3 in DNA: TGTGCCAGCAGTTCCCGACTAGCGTCACAAGAGACCCAGTACTTC. The chain recombines TRBV12-3 or TRBV12-4 with TRBJ2-5; 8 nucleotides line up with TRBD2. J gave up 2 bases and V 4 bases, and 6 bases lay outside the gene matches. The CDR3 is 15 residues long.

CDR3 in amino acids: CASGTNDYEQFF. CDR3 nucleotides: TGCGCCAGTGGGACCAACGACTATGAGCAGTTCTTC. The chain joins TRBV5-1 to TRBJ2-1; D possibly uses TRBD1 or TRBD2 (5 bases each). The V gene's germline CDR1 is SGHRS and CDR2 YFSETQ. Trimming pared 8 bases from V and 8 bases from J, leaving 14 bases between. CDR3 length: 12 residues. Full variable domain (remainder filled in from reference TRBV5-1 and TRBJ2-1): KAGVTQTPRYLIKTRGQQVTLSCSPISGHRSVSWYQQTPGQGLQFLFEYFSETQRNKGNFPGRFSGRQFSNSRSEMNVSTLELGDSALYLCASGTNDYEQFFGPGTRLTVL.

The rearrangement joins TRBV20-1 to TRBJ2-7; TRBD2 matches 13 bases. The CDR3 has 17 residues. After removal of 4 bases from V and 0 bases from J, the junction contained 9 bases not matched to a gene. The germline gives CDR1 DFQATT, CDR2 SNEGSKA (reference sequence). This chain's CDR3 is CSANNGLAGVSSYEQYF. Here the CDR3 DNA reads TGCAGTGCTAATAACGGACTAGCGGGGGTAAGCTCCTACGAGCAGTACTTC.